This T cell receptor (beta chain) appears in the sequencing data of a study of T cell responses to AZD1222 COVID-19 vaccine. TCRdb keeps only in-frame clones here, not all; method: immunoSEQ multiplex PCR. Altogether about 130,000 clones are present, less than 95% being singletons, with the ten largest covering roughly 7.2%. Germline loops: CDR1 MNHEY, CDR2 SVGAGI. The CDR3 extends over 13 amino acids. Trimming left V 5 bases short and J 7 bases short, with 14 bases between. The origin of this receptor is an adult in good health. The chain carries TRBV6-5 and TRBJ1-1; D ambiguous. Here the sequenced sample was peripheral blood, taken on day 0 of AZD1222 vaccination. CDR3: CASSPNLVYEAFF. The CDR3 DNA follows: TGTGCCAGCAGTCCAAATCTCGTATATGAAGCTTTCTTT.